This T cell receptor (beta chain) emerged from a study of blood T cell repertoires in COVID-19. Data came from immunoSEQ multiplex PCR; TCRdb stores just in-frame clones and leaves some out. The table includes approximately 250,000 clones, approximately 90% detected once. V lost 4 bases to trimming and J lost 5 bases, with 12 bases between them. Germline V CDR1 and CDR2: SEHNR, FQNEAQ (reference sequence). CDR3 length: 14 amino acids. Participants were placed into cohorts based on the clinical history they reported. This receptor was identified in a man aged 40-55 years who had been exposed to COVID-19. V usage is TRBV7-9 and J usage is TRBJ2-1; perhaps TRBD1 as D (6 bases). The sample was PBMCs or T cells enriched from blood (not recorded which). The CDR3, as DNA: TGTGCCAGCAGCTCTTTTTCAGGGGACAATGAGCAGTTCTTC. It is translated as CASSSFSGDNEQFF.